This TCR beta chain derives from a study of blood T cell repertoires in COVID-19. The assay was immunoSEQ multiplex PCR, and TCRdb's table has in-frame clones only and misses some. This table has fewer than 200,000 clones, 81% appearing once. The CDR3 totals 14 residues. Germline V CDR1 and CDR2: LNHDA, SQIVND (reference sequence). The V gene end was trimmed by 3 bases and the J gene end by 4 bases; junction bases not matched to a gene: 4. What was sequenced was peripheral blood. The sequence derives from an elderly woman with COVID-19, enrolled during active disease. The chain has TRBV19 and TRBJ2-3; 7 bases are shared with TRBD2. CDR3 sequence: CASSIRREPDTQYF. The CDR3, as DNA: TGTGCCAGTAGTATCCGGCGGGAGCCAGATACGCAGTATTTT.